Following are 15 T cell receptor beta chains from one sample sequenced in a study of cytomegalovirus exposure and HLA in healthy donors. PCR used 60 Vbeta primers and 13 Jbeta primers. TCRdb keeps only in-frame clones here, not all; method: immunoSEQ multiplex PCR. The sample lists 150,000 or so clones, 70% to 90% occurring once. Sequenced: PBMCs. The receptors shown here come from a man aged 18 to 30 in good health and CMV-seropositive.

The rearrangement links TRBV18 to TRBJ2-5; 8 bases are shared with TRBD2. The J call may be incorrect, as the DNA end agrees better with TRBJ2-7. Germline assignment: CDR1 KGHSH and CDR2 LQKENI. The CDR3 extends over 14 amino acids. CDR3 nucleotide sequence: TGTGCCAGCTCACCCGGGACTAGAGATTACGAGCAGTACTTC. Its translation: CASSPGTRDYEQYF.

The rearrangement links TRBV4-3 to TRBJ2-1; 10 bases agree with TRBD2. CDR1 is LGHNA and CDR2 is YSLEER in the germline V gene. CDR3 length: 15 residues. V gave up 1 base and J gave up 6 bases; unmatched junction bases: 3. DNA of the CDR3: TGCGCCAGCAGCCAAGGCCTAGCGGGGGCCAATGAGCAGTTCTTC. The encoded protein is CASSQGLAGANEQFF.

This clone showed up just once. The rearrangement uses TRBV9 and TRBJ2-1; TRBD1 aligns across 9 bases. J lost 8 bases, V lost 3 bases, and 12 bases had no gene match. Germline loops: CDR1 SGDLS, CDR2 YYNGEE. CDR3 length: 16 residues. CDR3 in amino acids: CASSALGTGTGDEQFF. The CDR3 nucleotides are TGTGCCAGCAGCGCTCTCGGGACAGGGACCGGGGATGAGCAGTTCTTC.

This sequence joins TRBV15 and TRBJ2-3; 11 positions match TRBD2. CDR3 length equals 16 residues. Germline CDR1 and CDR2: LNHNV and YYDKDF (reference sequence). V gave up 3 bases and J gave up 5 bases; unmatched junction bases: 7. The CDR3 nucleotides are TGTGCCACCAGCAGTAGTAGCGGGGGGGCCGTAGATACGCAGTATTTT. Its protein product is CATSSSSGGAVDTQYF.

The V gene is TRBV7-2, the J gene TRBJ2-1; D not certain. In germline, CDR1 is SGHTA, CDR2 FQGNSA. This CDR3 comprises 14 residues. V lost 2 bases and J lost 5, with 10 bases in between. The CDR3 sequence: CASSLPGRDNEQFF. The CDR3 DNA follows: TGTGCCAGCAGCTTACCTGGGCGAGACAATGAGCAGTTCTTC.

This chain connects TRBV11-1 to TRBJ2-1, with a tentative D call TRBD2 (6 bases). Germline V gives CDR1 SGHAT, CDR2 FQDESV (reference sequence). CDR3 length: 15 amino acids. Trimming took 5 bases from V and 2 from J, leaving 13 bases between them. The CDR3, as DNA: TGTGCCAGCAGCCCAAGTGGGGGGACCTACAATGAGCAGTTCTTC. This encodes CASSPSGGTYNEQFF.

V and J are TRBV9 and TRBJ2-5; 8 bases align to TRBD2. Germline assignment: CDR1 SGDLS and CDR2 YYNGEE. V lost 6 bases and J lost 5; bases outside the gene matches: 15. This CDR3 contains 16 residues. This CDR3 is CASNFDRSGGLETQYF. The CDR3 nucleotides are TGTGCCAGCAACTTTGACCGCTCGGGGGGGCTGGAGACCCAGTACTTC.

This chain links TRBV6-1 with TRBJ1-1; 8 nucleotides agree with TRBD1. This CDR3 is built from 14 residues. Germline CDR1 MNHNS, CDR2 SASEGT. V shed 4 bases and J 5 bases; nucleotides not matched to a gene: 6. CDR3 coding DNA: TGTGCCAGCAGTGCCACCAGGGGGCGGACTGAAGCTTTCTTT. It translates to CASSATRGRTEAFF.

V usage is TRBV4-3 and J usage is TRBJ1-1, with 11 bases identical to TRBD1. The CDR3 covers 16 residues. Looked up from germline, CDR1 is LGHNA and CDR2 is YSLEER. V gave up 5 bases and J gave up 5 bases; unmatched junction bases: 10. Here the CDR3 reads CASSGRTGGGRTEAFF. CDR3 nucleotides: TGCGCCAGCAGCGGCCGGACAGGGGGCGGGAGGACTGAAGCTTTCTTT.

The gene calls are TRBV6-1 and TRBJ1-4; 9 bases match TRBD1. Looked up from germline, CDR1 is MNHNS and CDR2 is SASEGT. V lost 2 bases to trimming and J lost 4 bases; unmatched junction nucleotides: 8. CDR3 length: 17 residues. The chain's CDR3 is CASSERNRGLFNEKLFF. The CDR3, as DNA: TGTGCCAGCAGTGAACGGAACAGGGGGCTGTTTAATGAAAAACTGTTTTTT.

This clone was seen more than once but under ten times. The chain employs TRBV7-9 and TRBJ2-7; 9 bases fit TRBD2. CDR3 length: 15 residues. Germline CDR1 reads SEHNR; CDR2 reads FQNEAQ (reference sequence). V lost 5 bases to trimming and J lost 2 bases; unmatched junction nucleotides: 7. This CDR3 reads CASSARLAGAYEQYF. CDR3 nucleotide sequence: TGTGCCAGCAGCGCGAGGTTAGCGGGGGCCTACGAGCAGTACTTC.

V gene TRBV4-2 combines with J gene TRBJ1-2; 9 positions match TRBD1. CDR1 and CDR2 from the germline V gene are LGHNA and YNFKEQ. The CDR3 is made up of 16 amino acids. The V segment lost 0 bases and the J segment 2 bases; nucleotides outside the gene matches: 4. CDR3 region: CASSQDTTGGNYGYTF. The CDR3 nucleotides read TGTGCCAGCAGCCAAGATACGACAGGGGGGAACTATGGCTACACCTTC.

The rearrangement uses TRBV5-4 and TRBJ2-5, with a possible D match to TRBD2 (5 bases). Germline CDR1 SGHNT, CDR2 YYREEE (reference sequence). The CDR3 runs 16 residues. Deletions cut 0 bases from V and 5 bases from J, with 17 bases between. The CDR3: CASSLAPGIEGETQYF. The CDR3 nucleotides are TGTGCCAGCAGCTTGGCCCCCGGGATAGAGGGCGAGACCCAGTACTTC.

The gene calls are TRBV30 and TRBJ2-3, with 7 bases aligning to TRBD2. The germline gives CDR1 GTSNPN, CDR2 SVGIG (reference sequence). The CDR3 sequence is 14 residues long. Trimming took 4 bases from V and 8 from J; bases not matched to a gene: 12. The CDR3 DNA follows: TGTGCCTGGACCCCGCGAAGGGACTATGCTACGCAGTATTTT. Residues: CAWTPRRDYATQYF.

The chain is built from TRBV2 and TRBJ2-7; 7 bases agree with TRBD1. The CDR3 contains 13 residues. J lost 5 bases, V lost 3 bases, and 4 bases had no gene match. From germline, CDR1 is SNHLY and CDR2 FYNNEI. The CDR3 nucleotides read TGTGCCAGCAGTGAGACAGGGTCTGACGAGCAGTACTTC. Its translation: CASSETGSDEQYF.